This T cell receptor beta chain was captured by sequencing in a study of siplizumab effects on memory and regulatory T cells. Findings and limits, study-wide: Solely a minor proportion of alloreactive clones could be assigned to unstimulated subsets. Controls had 26.9% Treg-derived mappable alloreactive CD4+ clones on average, versus about 70% with siplizumab. There appeared to be greater diversity in naive T cells than in memory cells, and naive T cells seemed major contributors to the alloresponse.

The assay looked at approximately 10^5 TCR templates in each sample. Some clones are missing from TCRdb's copy, which holds only in-frame ones; the method was immunoSEQ multiplex PCR. The repertoire has some 110,000 clones, about 93% of them found once; the top ten carry approximately 0.58%. The CDR3 totals 13 residues. The V end was cut by 3 bases, the J end by 0 bases, with 5 bases between. From germline, CDR1 is SGHAT and CDR2 FQNNGV. Ten or more counts support this clone. Its antigen is as yet unknown. Sequences were obtained from Tregs sorted from blood. The receptor was derived from a human donor in good health. This chain connects TRBV11-2 to TRBJ2-5; D not resolved. For the CDR3, the DNA is TGTGCCAGCAGCTTCTCGGACCAAGAGACCCAGTACTTC. Its translation: CASSFSDQETQYF.